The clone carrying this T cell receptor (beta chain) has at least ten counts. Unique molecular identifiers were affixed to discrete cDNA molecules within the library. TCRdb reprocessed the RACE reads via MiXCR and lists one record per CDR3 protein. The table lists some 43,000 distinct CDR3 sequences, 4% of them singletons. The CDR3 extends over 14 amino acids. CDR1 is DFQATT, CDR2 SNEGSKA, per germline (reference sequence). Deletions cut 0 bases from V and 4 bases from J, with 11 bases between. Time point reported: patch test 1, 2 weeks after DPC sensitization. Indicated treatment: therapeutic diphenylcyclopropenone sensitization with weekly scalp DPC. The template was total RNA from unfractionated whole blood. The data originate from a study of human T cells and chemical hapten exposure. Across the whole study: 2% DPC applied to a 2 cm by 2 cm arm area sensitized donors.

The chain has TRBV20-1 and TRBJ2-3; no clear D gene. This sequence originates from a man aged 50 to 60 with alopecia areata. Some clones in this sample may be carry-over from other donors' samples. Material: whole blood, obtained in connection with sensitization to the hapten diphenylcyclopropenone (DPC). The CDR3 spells CSARDPSLPDTQYF. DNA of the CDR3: TGCAGTGCTAGAGATCCTAGTTTACCAGATACGCAGTATTTT.